Given below is one T cell receptor beta chain in context. What it binds is not known. Germline V gene sequence: CDR1 SGDLS, CDR2 YYNGEE. V lost 2 bases and J 2 bases, leaving 13 bases between the germline ends. The CDR3 is 15 residues long. The data were obtained in a study of CD8 T cells in ankylosing spondylitis. Study results and limitations: The study looked at matched synovial fluid samples from ankylosing spondylitis patients. Disease-linked clones were reported to be significantly enriched there. CD8+ cells made up the disease-linked clones, which were relatively rare in peripheral blood. In synovial fluid and blood from reactive arthritis, some motif variants were previously reported.

TCRdb redid the calling of the 5' RACE reads with MiXCR, one entry per CDR3 protein. The sample carries some 150,000 distinct CDR3 sequences, 11% recorded once. This chain uses TRBV9 with TRBJ2-5, with D perhaps matching TRBD1 or TRBD2 (7 bases each). This receptor was taken from a female donor with ankylosing spondylitis or in good health (not recorded which). The sequenced sample was blood, either unsorted or a sorted T cell fraction (not recorded which). The CDR3 bases are TGTGCCAGCAGCGTCAGGGGGGGCCTTCAAGAGACCCAGTACTTC. It encodes CASSVRGGLQETQYF.